Sequencing of this T cell receptor (beta chain) was carried out in a study of blood T cell repertoires in COVID-19. CDR3 length equals 17 residues. Germline-derived CDR1 and CDR2 are KGHDR and SFDVKD. Trimming removed 3 bases at V and 3 bases at J, with 19 bases between. The repertoire was sequenced with immunoSEQ multiplex PCR; TCRdb's copy has only in-frame clones and lacks some. The sample shows fewer than 300,000 clones, approximately 77% of them seen only once. This receptor was obtained from a woman between 18 and 30 years old with acute or convalescent COVID-19. The sequenced sample was peripheral blood. The chain is built from TRBV24-1 and TRBJ1-1; D may be TRBD1 (6 bases). This chain's CDR3 is CATSDRDTRGMDTEAFF. CDR3 DNA: TGTGCCACCAGTGATCGGGACACAAGGGGGATGGACACTGAAGCTTTCTTT.